This T cell receptor beta chain was found in a study of identical twins. Regarding the study as a whole: Recombination models fit unrelated individuals' TCR alpha sharing but underestimated twins'.

TCRdb analysed the 5' RACE reads with MiXCR anew, one entry per CDR3 protein. The table has about 210,000 distinct CDR3 sequences, 9.4% seen once. Germline lookup yields CDR1 MNHNS and CDR2 SASEGT. The V end was cut by 8 bases, the J end by 4 bases, with 8 bases between. This CDR3 contains 11 residues. On this clonotype itself: Its matching antigen is unknown.

Every one of the donors was a healthy Caucasian. V is TRBV6-1 and J is TRBJ1-1; no clear D. Specimen: memory (CD45RO+) T cells sorted from blood. The sequence was collected from a woman between 18 and 29 years old in good health. Here the CDR3 reads CASLRGTEAFF. The CDR3 coding sequence is TGTGCCAGCCTCCGGGGCACTGAAGCTTTCTTT.